The T cell receptor beta chain under discussion was sequenced for a study of shared clonotypes between healthy human individuals. Concerning this clone: Its cognate antigen is unknown.

Each sample came from a Caucasian adult donor living in Nashville, Tennessee. Partitioning of CD4+ cells yielded a CD45RA+ naive subset and a CD45RA-negative memory subset. Produced via immunoSEQ multiplex PCR; TCRdb's table is partial and in-frame only. The table includes about 2 million clones, roughly 96% detected once. Regarding the study as a whole: The study generally estimated greater richness for naive than memory subsets.

The sequence came from a man between 18 and 35 years old in good health. Material: naive CD4+ T cells sorted from blood. Subset described: CD45RA+ positively selected.

CDR3: CASTSWTGSLAEAFF. The DNA for the CDR3 is TGTGCCAGCACCTCCTGGACAGGTTCACTTGCTGAAGCTTTCTTT. This chain connects TRBV7-2 to TRBJ1-1; TRBD1 matches 7 bases. V lost 7 bases to trimming and J lost 6 bases; unmatched junction nucleotides: 14. This CDR3 comprises 15 residues. Germline V CDR1 and CDR2: SGHTA, FQGNSA.